These T cell receptor beta chains were read from a single sample in a study of blood T cell repertoires in COVID-19. TCRdb keeps only in-frame clones here, not all; method: immunoSEQ multiplex PCR. Found here are about 110,000 clones, under 85% of them singletons; the top ten hold 4% to 4.5%. Source material: peripheral blood. The origin of the receptors is a woman in her 70s with acute or convalescent COVID-19. Each CDR3 is given with its conserved first and last residue. The D gene is left open where the match is weak. The size of a clone is reported for some rows only, either as once, few or many, or as a class for expanded clones.

d_gene: TRBD2
v_gene: TRBV6-5
j_gene: TRBJ2-2
abundance: .
CDR3aa: CASRGGRAGELFF
CDR3nt: TGTGCCAGCAGGGGCGGGAGGGCCGGGGAGCTGTTTTTT

d_gene: TRBD1
v_gene: TRBV18
j_gene: TRBJ2-6
abundance: .
CDR3aa: CASSRDRPASGANVLTF
CDR3nt: TGTGCCAGCTCAAGGGACAGGCCAGCCTCTGGGGCCAACGTCCTGACTTTC

d_gene: TRBD1
v_gene: TRBV6-1
j_gene: TRBJ1-2
abundance: once
CDR3aa: CASSEGQDYGYTF
CDR3nt: TGTGCCAGCAGTGAGGGACAGGATTATGGCTACACCTTC

d_gene: TRBD1
v_gene: TRBV28
j_gene: TRBJ1-6
abundance: .
CDR3aa: CASSWTGNYNSPLHF
CDR3nt: TGTGCCAGCAGTTGGACAGGGAATTATAATTCACCCCTCCACTTT

d_gene: TRBD1
v_gene: TRBV28
j_gene: TRBJ2-3
abundance: .
CDR3aa: CATTLQGAADTQYF
CDR3nt: TGTGCCACCACCTTACAGGGGGCAGCAGATACGCAGTATTTT

d_gene: TRBD2
v_gene: TRBV5-1
j_gene: TRBJ2-3
abundance: once
CDR3aa: CASRAGGFADTQYF
CDR3nt: TGCGCCAGCCGGGCGGGAGGGTTTGCAGATACGCAGTATTTT

d_gene: TRBD2
v_gene: TRBV2
j_gene: TRBJ2-5
abundance: .
CDR3aa: CASSVGTSGQETQYF
CDR3nt: TGTGCCAGCAGTGTGGGGACTAGCGGTCAAGAGACCCAGTACTTC

d_gene: .
v_gene: TRBV10-2
j_gene: TRBJ2-7
abundance: .
CDR3aa: CASSESRSSYEQYF
CDR3nt: TGCGCCAGCAGTGAGTCGAGGAGCTCCTACGAGCAGTACTTC

d_gene: .
v_gene: TRBV15
j_gene: TRBJ1-6
abundance: .
CDR3aa: CATSSVSEGLWVSYNSPLHF
CDR3nt: TGTGCCACCAGCAGCGTCTCTGAGGGTCTCTGGGTCTCCTATAATTCACCCCTCCACTTT

d_gene: TRBD1
v_gene: TRBV6-5
j_gene: TRBJ1-3
abundance: .
CDR3aa: CASIQGYGNTIYF
CDR3nt: TGTGCCAGCATACAGGGGTACGGAAACACCATATATTTT

d_gene: .
v_gene: TRBV2
j_gene: TRBJ1-1
abundance: .
CDR3aa: CASKVQESNTEAFF
CDR3nt: TGTGCCAGCAAAGTTCAGGAATCGAACACTGAAGCTTTCTTT

d_gene: .
v_gene: TRBV5-1
j_gene: TRBJ1-5
abundance: .
CDR3aa: CASSPGTLPNQPQHF
CDR3nt: TGCGCCAGCAGCCCCGGGACACTCCCAAATCAGCCCCAGCATTTT

d_gene: TRBD1
v_gene: TRBV5-4
j_gene: TRBJ1-4
abundance: once
CDR3aa: CASSWGTGGNEKLFF
CDR3nt: TGTGCCAGCAGCTGGGGGACAGGGGGGAACGAAAAACTGTTTTTT

d_gene: TRBD1
v_gene: TRBV7-9
j_gene: TRBJ2-7
abundance: once
CDR3aa: CASSLFRTGAPYEQYF
CDR3nt: TGTGCCAGCAGCTTATTTCGGACAGGGGCCCCCTACGAGCAGTACTTC

d_gene: TRBD1
v_gene: TRBV28
j_gene: TRBJ1-2
abundance: .
CDR3aa: CASRGTGGIHGYTF
CDR3nt: TGTGCCAGCAGGGGGACAGGGGGGATCCATGGCTACACCTTC

d_gene: TRBD1
v_gene: TRBV5-1
j_gene: TRBJ1-3
abundance: .
CDR3aa: CASSLGTGQHSGNTIYF
CDR3nt: TGCGCCAGCAGCCTAGGGACAGGCCAGCACTCTGGAAACACCATATATTTT

d_gene: .
v_gene: TRBV4-1
j_gene: TRBJ2-5
abundance: .
CDR3aa: CASSPWGESGTQYF
CDR3nt: TGCGCCAGCAGCCCCTGGGGGGAGTCGGGGACCCAGTACTTC

d_gene: TRBD1
v_gene: TRBV5-4
j_gene: TRBJ1-5
abundance: .
CDR3aa: CASSLQGAGQPQHF
CDR3nt: TGTGCCAGCAGCTTGCAGGGGGCAGGTCAGCCCCAGCATTTT

d_gene: .
v_gene: TRBV27
j_gene: TRBJ1-5
abundance: .
CDR3aa: CASSLSSYSNQPQHF
CDR3nt: TGTGCCAGCAGTTTATCGAGCTATAGCAATCAGCCCCAGCATTTT

d_gene: .
v_gene: TRBV28
j_gene: TRBJ2-5
abundance: .
CDR3aa: CASSLFTGETQYF
CDR3nt: TGTGCCAGCAGTTTATTTACCGGGGAGACCCAGTACTTC

d_gene: .
v_gene: TRBV19
j_gene: TRBJ1-2
abundance: .
CDR3aa: CASSIGVRELGYTF
CDR3nt: TGTGCCAGTAGTATCGGGGTAAGGGAACTTGGCTACACCTTC

d_gene: .
v_gene: TRBV2
j_gene: TRBJ2-2
abundance: .
CDR3aa: CASRYLSNTGELFF
CDR3nt: TGTGCCAGCAGATATCTATCGAACACCGGGGAGCTGTTTTTT

d_gene: .
v_gene: TRBV7-2
j_gene: TRBJ1-6
abundance: .
CDR3aa: CASSPIATGMTNSPLHF
CDR3nt: TGTGCCAGCAGCCCAATAGCTACAGGGATGACTAATTCACCCCTCCACTTT

d_gene: TRBD1
v_gene: TRBV4-3
j_gene: TRBJ2-3
abundance: once
CDR3aa: CASSQDSGPLQGAHTQYF
CDR3nt: TGCGCCAGCAGCCAAGATAGTGGTCCCCTACAGGGGGCCCATACGCAGTATTTT

d_gene: TRBD1
v_gene: TRBV9
j_gene: TRBJ1-1
abundance: .
CDR3aa: CASSVDRGAEAFF
CDR3nt: TGTGCCAGCAGCGTCGACAGGGGGGCTGAAGCTTTCTTT

d_gene: .
v_gene: TRBV10-3
j_gene: TRBJ2-3
abundance: once
CDR3aa: CAIRNLALSTDTQYF
CDR3nt: TGTGCCATCAGAAACCTAGCACTTAGCACAGATACGCAGTATTTT

d_gene: .
v_gene: TRBV15
j_gene: TRBJ2-7
abundance: few
CDR3aa: CAASHGGGYEQYF
CDR3nt: TGTGCCGCTTCTCACGGGGGAGGCTACGAGCAGTACTTC

d_gene: TRBD1
v_gene: TRBV3-1/TRBV3-2
j_gene: TRBJ1-4
abundance: .
CDR3aa: CASSNPGQGTNEKLFF
CDR3nt: TGTGCCAGCAGCAATCCGGGACAGGGCACTAATGAAAAACTGTTTTTT

d_gene: TRBD2
v_gene: TRBV6-5
j_gene: TRBJ2-7
abundance: .
CDR3aa: CASSTPGGADYEQYF
CDR3nt: TGTGCCAGCAGTACACCGGGGGGGGCCGACTACGAGCAGTACTTC

d_gene: .
v_gene: TRBV6-2/TRBV6-3
j_gene: TRBJ1-2
abundance: .
CDR3aa: CASSYRGAEGYTF
CDR3nt: TGTGCCAGCAGTTACAGGGGCGCGGAAGGCTACACCTTC

d_gene: .
v_gene: TRBV7-9
j_gene: TRBJ2-3
abundance: .
CDR3aa: CAPGGSDTQYF
CDR3nt: TGTGCCCCCGGAGGTTCAGATACGCAGTATTTT

d_gene: TRBD1
v_gene: TRBV5-1
j_gene: TRBJ1-3
abundance: .
CDR3aa: CASSLAVTGAGNTIYF
CDR3nt: TGCGCCAGCAGCTTGGCAGTAACAGGGGCCGGAAACACCATATATTTT

d_gene: .
v_gene: TRBV27
j_gene: TRBJ2-7
abundance: .
CDR3aa: CASSFEIGAQHEQYF
CDR3nt: TGTGCCAGCAGTTTTGAGATTGGGGCCCAGCACGAGCAGTACTTC

d_gene: TRBD2
v_gene: TRBV19
j_gene: TRBJ2-1
abundance: .
CDR3aa: CASSLRSLADSYNEQFF
CDR3nt: TGTGCCAGTAGTTTACGATCACTAGCGGACTCCTACAATGAGCAGTTCTTC

d_gene: .
v_gene: TRBV4-1
j_gene: TRBJ1-4
abundance: .
CDR3aa: CASSQEVVGKLFF
CDR3nt: TGCGCCAGCAGCCAAGAAGTTGTCGGAAAACTGTTTTTT

d_gene: TRBD2
v_gene: TRBV3-1/TRBV3-2
j_gene: TRBJ2-1
abundance: .
CDR3aa: CASSRRTSGEYNEQFF
CDR3nt: TGTGCCAGCAGCCGGCGGACTAGCGGGGAATACAATGAGCAGTTCTTC

d_gene: TRBD1
v_gene: TRBV6-1
j_gene: TRBJ2-7
abundance: .
CDR3aa: CASSEGQGRPGEQYF
CDR3nt: TGTGCCAGCAGTGAAGGACAGGGCCGGCCCGGCGAGCAGTACTTC

d_gene: TRBD2
v_gene: TRBV24-1
j_gene: TRBJ2-2
abundance: .
CDR3aa: CATSDFGLAGWTGELFF
CDR3nt: TGTGCCACCAGTGATTTTGGACTAGCGGGATGGACCGGGGAGCTGTTTTTT

d_gene: TRBD1
v_gene: TRBV3-1/TRBV3-2
j_gene: TRBJ1-4
abundance: .
CDR3aa: CASSQVDTGGANCQLFF
CDR3nt: TGTGCCAGCAGCCAAGTTGACACAGGGGGCGCAAATTGTCAACTGTTTTTT

d_gene: .
v_gene: TRBV18
j_gene: TRBJ1-4
abundance: .
CDR3aa: CASSPQQGWDEKLFF
CDR3nt: TGTGCCAGCTCACCTCAGCAGGGATGGGATGAAAAACTGTTTTTT

d_gene: .
v_gene: TRBV4-3
j_gene: TRBJ1-2
abundance: .
CDR3aa: CASSQETRGKDYGYTF
CDR3nt: TGCGCCAGCAGCCAAGAAACTAGGGGGAAGGACTATGGCTACACCTTC

d_gene: TRBD1
v_gene: TRBV7-3
j_gene: TRBJ1-5
abundance: few
CDR3aa: CASSPTGGLEPQHF
CDR3nt: TGTGCCAGCAGTCCAACAGGGGGTCTGGAGCCCCAGCATTTT

d_gene: .
v_gene: TRBV5-1
j_gene: TRBJ1-5
abundance: .
CDR3aa: CASSLLGRQPQHF
CDR3nt: TGCGCCAGCAGCCTATTGGGGCGGCAGCCCCAGCATTTT

d_gene: TRBD2
v_gene: TRBV7-9
j_gene: TRBJ2-3
abundance: .
CDR3aa: CASSPQMEWRGGPGQYF
CDR3nt: TGTGCCAGCAGCCCCCAGATGGAGTGGCGGGGGGGCCCCGGGCAGTATTTT

d_gene: TRBD1
v_gene: TRBV10-3
j_gene: TRBJ1-5
abundance: .
CDR3aa: CAIRAGTGDNQPQHF
CDR3nt: TGTGCCATCAGAGCTGGGACAGGGGACAATCAGCCCCAGCATTTT

d_gene: TRBD2
v_gene: TRBV19
j_gene: TRBJ2-1
abundance: once
CDR3aa: CASKTGTSGPNEQFF
CDR3nt: TGTGCCAGTAAGACCGGGACTAGCGGCCCCAATGAGCAGTTCTTC

d_gene: TRBD1
v_gene: TRBV6-6
j_gene: TRBJ2-7
abundance: .
CDR3aa: CASSPRTGAAGNSYEQYF
CDR3nt: TGTGCCAGCAGTCCTCGGACAGGGGCGGCGGGAAACTCCTACGAGCAGTACTTC

d_gene: .
v_gene: TRBV19
j_gene: TRBJ2-3
abundance: .
CDR3aa: CASRQGTDTQYF
CDR3nt: TGTGCCAGTAGGCAGGGAACAGATACGCAGTATTTT

d_gene: .
v_gene: TRBV18
j_gene: TRBJ2-2
abundance: .
CDR3aa: CASSLALASNTGELFF
CDR3nt: TGTGCCAGCTCACTAGCGTTAGCCTCGAACACCGGGGAGCTGTTTTTT

d_gene: TRBD1
v_gene: TRBV28
j_gene: TRBJ1-1
abundance: .
CDR3aa: CATQKSTGVDTEAFF
CDR3nt: TGTGCCACCCAGAAGTCGACAGGGGTGGACACTGAAGCTTTCTTT

d_gene: .
v_gene: TRBV5-4
j_gene: TRBJ1-1
abundance: few
CDR3aa: CASSLAVANTEAFF
CDR3nt: TGTGCCAGCAGCTTGGCCGTGGCGAACACTGAAGCTTTCTTT

d_gene: .
v_gene: TRBV9
j_gene: TRBJ1-6
abundance: .
CDR3aa: CASSPLGASGSPLHF
CDR3nt: TGTGCCAGCAGCCCCTTGGGGGCGAGTGGGTCACCCCTCCACTTT

d_gene: TRBD1
v_gene: TRBV7-9
j_gene: TRBJ2-2
abundance: .
CDR3aa: CASGGQVITGELFF
CDR3nt: TGTGCCAGCGGCGGACAGGTGATCACCGGGGAGCTGTTTTTT